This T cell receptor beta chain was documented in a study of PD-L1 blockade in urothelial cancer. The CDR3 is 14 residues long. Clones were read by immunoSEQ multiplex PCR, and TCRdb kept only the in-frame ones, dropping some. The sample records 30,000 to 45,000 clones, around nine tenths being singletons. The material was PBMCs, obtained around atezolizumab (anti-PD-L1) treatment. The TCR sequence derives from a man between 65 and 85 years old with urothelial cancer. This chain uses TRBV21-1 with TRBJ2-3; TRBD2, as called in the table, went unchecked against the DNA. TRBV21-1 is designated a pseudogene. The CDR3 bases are TGTGCCAGCAGCAAAGGACTAGCCACAGATACGCAGTATTTT. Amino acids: CASSKGLATDTQYF.